The 21 T cell receptor beta chains below come from one sample, sequenced in a study of CD8 T cells in Susac syndrome. When the RNA was reverse transcribed, random hexamers were used with an input of roughly 0.45 to 1 ug. MiXCR, run by TCRdb on the immunoSEQ multiplex PCR reads, gives a single entry per CDR3 protein. In the table there are around 190,000 distinct CDR3 sequences, approximately 94% of which are singletons. Sequencing was performed on CD4+ T cells from PBMCs. The receptor source for this set is a human donor in good health.

This chain connects TRBV9 to TRBJ2-5; 7 nucleotides line up with TRBD1. Per germline, CDR1 SGDLS and CDR2 YYNGEE. The CDR3 consists of 15 residues. The J segment lost 9 bases and the V segment lost 3 bases, leaving 14 bases of the junction unmatched. The chain's CDR3 is CASSAGVGSGGSQYF. DNA of the CDR3: TGTGCCAGCAGCGCCGGGGTGGGGTCAGGGGGTTCCCAGTACTTC.

This clonotype was observed once. This chain links TRBV3-1 with TRBJ2-5; D is perhaps TRBD1 (6 bases). CDR1 LGHDT and CDR2 YNNKEL come from the germline V gene (reference sequence). This CDR3 comprises 15 residues. Trimming pared 0 bases from V and 0 bases from J, leaving 8 bases between. The CDR3 loop reads CASSQDRGYQETQYF. The CDR3 DNA reads as TGTGCCAGCAGCCAAGATAGGGGGTACCAAGAGACCCAGTACTTC.

This chain links TRBV10-3 with TRBJ1-5; D unclear. The germline gives CDR1 ENHRY, CDR2 SYGVKD. The CDR3 extends over 14 amino acids. V gave up 0 bases and J gave up 8 bases, with 11 bases separating them. The DNA for the CDR3 is TGTGCCATCAGTGAGTCATACGCCGGGGAGCCCCAGCATTTT. Amino acids: CAISESYAGEPQHF.

The chain combines TRBV30 with TRBJ2-2; D is unresolved. The CDR3 extends over 14 amino acids. Trimming removed 0 bases at V and 5 bases at J, with 10 bases between. Germline CDR1 GTSNPN, CDR2 SVGIG (reference sequence). CDR3 in amino acids: CAWSVSGVTGELFF. The CDR3 nucleotides read TGTGCCTGGAGTGTATCTGGGGTGACCGGGGAGCTGTTTTTT.

This clonotype occurred a few times. The V call is TRBV7-2, the J call TRBJ2-2, with D perhaps TRBD2 (5 bases). The CDR3 is made up of 13 amino acids. The germline gives CDR1 SGHTA, CDR2 FQGNSA. V gave up 1 base and J gave up 6 bases, with 6 bases separating them. Here the CDR3 reads CASSLEAAGELFF. In DNA form, the CDR3 reads TGTGCCAGCAGCTTAGAAGCGGCCGGGGAGCTGTTTTTT.

This chain links TRBV9 with TRBJ2-1; D ambiguous. Trimming removed 0 bases at V and 3 bases at J, with 7 bases between. This CDR3 is built from 14 residues. Germline V gene sequence: CDR1 SGDLS, CDR2 YYNGEE. This CDR3 reads CASSVAGSYNEQFF. The CDR3 DNA reads TGTGCCAGCAGCGTAGCTGGCAGCTACAATGAGCAGTTCTTC.

The CDR3 bases are TGCAGTGCTAGAGATGGGTCGAAAGCCTCTGGGGCCAACGTCCTGACTTTC. It codes for CSARDGSKASGANVLTF. The chain joins TRBV20-1 to TRBJ2-6, with D unresolved. Trimming removed 0 bases at V and 0 bases at J, with 12 bases between. The CDR3 sequence is 17 residues long. CDR1 DFQATT and CDR2 SNEGSKA come from the germline V gene (reference sequence).

V usage is TRBV20-1 and J usage is TRBJ2-1, with 7 bases lining up with TRBD2. CDR3 size: 13 residues. Germline lookup yields CDR1 DFQATT and CDR2 SNEGSKA (reference sequence). The V and J ends lost 8 bases and 9 bases, in that order; junction bases with no gene match: 13. This CDR3 reads CSPLVGGPTEQFF. Here the CDR3 DNA reads TGCAGTCCGCTAGTGGGAGGGCCTACTGAGCAGTTCTTC.

The chain joins TRBV7-2 to TRBJ2-5, with 10 positions matching TRBD1. The CDR3 covers 16 residues. Germline V lookup: CDR1 SGHTA, CDR2 FQGNSA. V was clipped by 5 bases and J by 2 bases; unmatched bases: 8. CDR3 nucleotides: TGTGCCAGCAGCCCGGGGCGGACAGGGGGACAAGAGACCCAGTACTTC. Protein product: CASSPGRTGGQETQYF.

V usage is TRBV6-2 or TRBV6-3 and J usage is TRBJ1-5; possible D gene TRBD1, 6 bases. The V and J ends lost 6 bases and 1 base respectively, with 16 bases between them. The CDR3 is 16 amino acids. The germline gives CDR1 MNHEY, CDR2 SVGEGT. The CDR3 region is CASRELGTPSNQPQHF. The CDR3, as DNA: TGTGCCAGCAGGGAGCTCGGGACACCCAGCAATCAGCCCCAGCATTTT.

This clonotype was counted only a few times. V and J are TRBV29-1 and TRBJ2-7, with 7 bases fitting TRBD2. The V gene's germline CDR1 is SQVTM and CDR2 ANQGSEA. Unmatched junction bases numbered 10, after V lost 6 bases and J lost 5 bases. CDR3 length: 13 amino acids. As DNA, the CDR3 is TGCAGCGTCATGGGACTATTTGTCCACGAGCAGTACTTC. It yields the protein CSVMGLFVHEQYF.

The chain carries TRBV5-1 and TRBJ2-7; 7 positions match TRBD1. V lost 1 base to trimming and J lost 7 bases; unmatched junction nucleotides: 2. Germline CDR1 reads SGHRS; CDR2 reads YFSETQ. This CDR3 has 12 amino acids. CDR3 sequence reads: CASSLTGVEQYF. CDR3 bases: TGCGCCAGCAGCTTGACAGGGGTAGAGCAGTACTTC. Using reference TRBV5-1 and TRBJ2-7 for the parts outside the CDR3, the full variable domain is KAGVTQTPRYLIKTRGQQVTLSCSPISGHRSVSWYQQTPGQGLQFLFEYFSETQRNKGNFPGRFSGRQFSNSRSEMNVSTLELGDSALYLCASSLTGVEQYFGPGTRLTVT.

The chain carries TRBV4-1 and TRBJ1-2; D gene ambiguous. The germline CDR1 and CDR2 sequences are MGHRA and YSYEKL. V was shortened by 3 bases and J by 2 bases, with 13 bases between the two germline ends. The CDR3 consists of 15 residues. CDR3 protein: CASSHSVQDNYGYTF. The CDR3 DNA reads TGCGCCAGCAGCCACTCGGTCCAGGACAACTATGGCTACACCTTC.

The chain is built from TRBV7-2 and TRBJ1-2; D possibly corresponds to TRBD1 (5 bases). The length of the CDR3 is 13 residues. Trimming took off 2 bases at V and 6 bases at J, with 10 bases between the two ends. From germline, CDR1 is SGHTA and CDR2 FQGNSA. CDR3 sequence (DNA): TGTGCCAGCAGCTTAACAGGTCCCAATGGCTACACCTTC. This codes for CASSLTGPNGYTF.

The table lists this clonotype with a count of one. The rearrangement links TRBV7-2 to TRBJ2-5, with D unresolved. From germline, CDR1 is SGHTA and CDR2 FQGNSA. Trimming left V 5 bases short and J 5 bases short, with 15 bases between. There are 14 residues in the CDR3. The CDR3 region is CASSPPPNRETQYF. The CDR3 nucleotides are TGTGCCAGCAGCCCCCCGCCGAACCGGGAGACCCAGTACTTC.

The chain uses TRBV20-1 and TRBJ2-5, with 15 bases fitting TRBD2. Per germline, CDR1 DFQATT and CDR2 SNEGSKA (reference sequence). The V and J ends lost 5 bases and 3 bases, in that order; junction bases with no gene match: 4. The CDR3 covers 15 residues. CDR3 in amino acids: CSAGGLAGGKETQYF. CDR3 in DNA: TGCAGTGCTGGAGGACTAGCGGGGGGGAAAGAGACCCAGTACTTC.

V gene TRBV23-1 combines with J gene TRBJ2-7, with D possibly being TRBD2 (5 bases). TRBV23-1 is given ORF status, its function remaining uncertain. The CDR3 length is 17 residues. Trimming shortened V by 7 bases and J by 2 bases, and 24 bases separated the two germline ends. CDR3 sequence (DNA): TGCGCCAGCACCAATCTCCGAGGGCAGCCCTTGGCCTACGAGCAGTACTTC. Translating gives CASTNLRGQPLAYEQYF.

The V gene is TRBV28, the J gene TRBJ2-2; unclear D gene. CDR3 size: 10 residues. The V end lost 10 bases, the J end lost 6 bases, and 6 bases lay between the germline ends. In germline, CDR1 is MDHEN, CDR2 SYDVKM. CDR3 amino acids: CATRSGELFF. DNA of the CDR3: TGTGCCACCAGGTCCGGGGAGCTGTTTTTT.

The J gene is TRBJ2-3, the V gene TRBV14, with D unresolved. Germline V gives CDR1 SGHDN, CDR2 FVKESK. V lost 1 base to trimming and J lost 2 bases, with 7 bases between them. The CDR3 spans 14 residues. The CDR3 loop reads CASSQGLITDTQYF. The CDR3, as DNA: TGTGCCAGCAGCCAAGGACTGATCACAGATACGCAGTATTTT.

A remark on this clonotype: As the CDR3 is not closed by the conserved phenylalanine or tryptophan, this likely results from a read error. Because the CDR3's place on the DNA is in doubt, the DNA is left out and the CDR3 is given as listed by TCRdb. This sequence joins TRBV3-1 and TRBJ2-7; no check of the table's D call, TRBD1, against the DNA was made. Per germline, CDR1 LGHDT and CDR2 YNNKEL (reference sequence). The CDR3 adds up to 14 amino acids, both ends counted. The CDR3 region is CASSQAGQRPGFSI.

The chain couples TRBV28 to TRBJ2-5, with 8 bases lining up with TRBD2. J was trimmed by 5 bases and V by 2 bases; bases with no gene match: 10. The germline V gene encodes CDR1 MDHEN and CDR2 SYDVKM. The length of the CDR3 is 16 residues. The CDR3 region has the DNA TGTGCCAGCAGTTTAGGGGGGACTAGGGCTTCGGAGACCCAGTACTTC. This sequence encodes CASSLGGTRASETQYF.